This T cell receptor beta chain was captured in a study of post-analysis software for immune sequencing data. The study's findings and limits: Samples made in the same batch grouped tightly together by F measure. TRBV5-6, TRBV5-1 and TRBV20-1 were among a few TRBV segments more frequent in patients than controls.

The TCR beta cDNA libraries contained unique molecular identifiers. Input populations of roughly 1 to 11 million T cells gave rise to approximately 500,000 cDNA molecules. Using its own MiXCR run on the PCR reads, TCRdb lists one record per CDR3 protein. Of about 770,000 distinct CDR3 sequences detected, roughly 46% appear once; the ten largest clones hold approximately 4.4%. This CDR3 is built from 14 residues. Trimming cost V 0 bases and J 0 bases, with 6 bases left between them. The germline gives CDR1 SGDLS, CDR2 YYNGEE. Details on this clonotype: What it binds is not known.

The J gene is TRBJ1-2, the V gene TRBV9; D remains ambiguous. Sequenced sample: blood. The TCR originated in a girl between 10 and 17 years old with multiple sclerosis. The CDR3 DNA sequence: TGTGCCAGCAGCGTAGCTGGGGCTAACTATGGCTACACCTTC. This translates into CASSVAGANYGYTF. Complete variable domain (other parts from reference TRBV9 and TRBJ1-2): DSGVTQTPKHLITATGQRVTLRCSPRSGDLSVYWYQQSLDQGLQFLIQYYNGEERAKGNILERFSAQQFPDLHSELNLSSLELGDSALYFCASSVAGANYGYTFGSGTRLTVV.